What follows is one T cell receptor (beta chain) and its context. Antigen unknown. The sample belongs to a study of T cell responses to AZD1222 COVID-19 vaccine. About the research overall: Second-dose groups at about 4 or about 12 weeks were pooled.

The protocol was immunoSEQ multiplex PCR, while the TCRdb copy is restricted to in-frame clones and leaves out a portion. This table has about 160,000 clones, around 93% appearing once. This CDR3 contains 15 residues. The V segment lost 5 bases and the J segment 7 bases; nucleotides outside the gene matches: 8. The germline V gene encodes CDR1 LNHDA and CDR2 SQIVND (reference sequence). The study, taken as a whole, reports: The donor group comprised mostly white British people and more females; the analysis possibly underestimated clonal diversity. Spike as a whole was targeted by vaccine-associated CD4 TCRs, dominant at 160-218 and 743-854. Epitopes outside B.1.351 and B.1.1.7 mutated regions reportedly drew nearly half of spike TCRs.

Sequencing used peripheral blood, obtained on day 0 of AZD1222 vaccination. J is TRBJ2-1 and V is TRBV19, with TRBD2 identical over 10 bases. The receptor comes from an adult in good health. DNA for the CDR3: TGTGCCAGTAGTCAGCTAGCGGGGGCCCTAAATGAGCAGTTCTTC. Residues: CASSQLAGALNEQFF.